This TCR beta chain was identified during a study of T-cell reconstitution after alpha-beta-depleted transplantation in children. The TCRbeta library incorporated unique molecular identifiers. Via MiXCR, TCRdb re-called the PCR reads, giving one row per CDR3 protein. Altogether around 270,000 distinct CDR3 sequences are present, less than 9.5% being singletons, with the ten largest covering around 10%. This clonotype showed up many times. The antigen is undetermined. Study-wide results and limits: Among T cells one year after transplant, newly produced cells accounted for most counts and diversity.

The CDR3 sequence is 15 residues long. The V gene's germline CDR1 is SGHRS and CDR2 YFSETQ. V lost 0 bases and J lost 0, with 7 bases in between. The sequence came from a female patient aged 2-10 years who had a stem cell transplant for Fanconi anemia, so the T cells may come from the graft donor. The chain recombines TRBV5-1 with TRBJ2-1, with D unclear. Specimen: peripheral blood, collected 360 days after TCRalphabeta/CD19-depleted stem cell transplant. CDR3 protein: CASSLGAVSYNEQFF. DNA for the CDR3: TGCGCCAGCAGCTTGGGGGCTGTCTCCTACAATGAGCAGTTCTTC.